This T cell receptor beta chain emerged from a study of neurological immune-mediated disorders. Study results and limitations: The highest TCR clonal expansion occurred in HTLV-1-associated myelopathy; multiple sclerosis fell below healthy controls. Across subjects, no CDR3 amino acid sequence appeared in expanded clones of more than one subject, a finding that suggested private repertoires in all groups.

This clonotype was seen ten or more times. No antigen is known for it. cDNA was made by 5'RACE with 10-nucleotide random UMIs. MiXCR, run by TCRdb on the 5' RACE reads, gives a single entry per CDR3 protein. There are about 82,000 distinct CDR3 sequences in the sample; 2% to 3% occur only once, and 0.95% to 1.3% lies in the top ten. CDR3 size: 13 residues. Trimming stripped 4 bases from V and 11 bases from J, with 15 bases between. Germline V CDR1 and CDR2: MNHEY, SVGAGI. The study built unsorted libraries from 2 million PBMCs kept at -80 C. The sequence was obtained from a woman younger than 45 with multiple sclerosis. The sequenced sample consisted of PBMCs. The rearrangement uses TRBV6-5 and TRBJ2-1; possibly TRBD1 or TRBD2 for D (6 bases each). CDR3 bases: TGTGCCAGCAGTTTCTACAGGGCGGGAAAGCAGTTCTTC. It codes for CASSFYRAGKQFF.